Listed below are T cell receptor beta chains from one sample, sequenced in a study of blood T cell repertoires in COVID-19. Clones were sequenced by immunoSEQ multiplex PCR, and TCRdb holds only the in-frame ones, with some missing. The sample comprises about 200,000 clones, around 90% of which are singletons, and 0.5% to 0.55% rests with the top ten. Sequenced: peripheral blood. The receptors here all came from a middle-aged man with acute or convalescent COVID-19. CDR3s include the opening cysteine and the closing phenylalanine or tryptophan. The D gene is left open where the match is weak. Rows may omit the clone size; those that give it use once, few, many or a size class.

clone_size: .
v_call: TRBV19
d_call: TRBD2
j_call: TRBJ2-1
cdr3_aa: CASSLRRGDNEQFF
cdr3_nt: TGTGCCAGCTCCCTGAGGCGGGGGGACAATGAGCAGTTCTTC

clone_size: .
v_call: TRBV19
d_call: .
j_call: TRBJ2-2
cdr3_aa: CASLTRLWGHSGELFF
cdr3_nt: TGTGCCAGTCTCACCAGGCTATGGGGACATAGCGGGGAGCTGTTTTTT

clone_size: few
v_call: TRBV21-1
d_call: .
j_call: TRBJ2-5
cdr3_aa: CASSNPLASEQETQYF
cdr3_nt: TGTGCCAGCAGCAATCCCCTAGCTAGCGAACAAGAGACCCAGTACTTC

clone_size: .
v_call: TRBV5-1
d_call: .
j_call: TRBJ2-3
cdr3_aa: CASSLWGTPTSTDTQYF
cdr3_nt: TGCGCCAGCAGCTTGTGGGGGACACCTACCAGCACAGATACGCAGTATTTT

clone_size: .
v_call: TRBV5-1
d_call: .
j_call: TRBJ1-6
cdr3_aa: CASSLSKPGDSPLHF
cdr3_nt: TGCGCCAGCAGCTTGAGTAAGCCAGGGGACTCACCCCTCCACTTT

clone_size: .
v_call: TRBV2
d_call: TRBD2
j_call: TRBJ2-7
cdr3_aa: CAHSGLEITSGRTEQYF
cdr3_nt: TGTGCCCACAGTGGACTAGAAATAACTAGCGGGAGGACCGAGCAGTACTTC

clone_size: .
v_call: TRBV5-6
d_call: .
j_call: TRBJ2-5
cdr3_aa: CASSFPATGSETQYF
cdr3_nt: TGTGCCAGCAGCTTCCCGGCCACAGGGTCAGAGACCCAGTACTTC

clone_size: once
v_call: TRBV7-2
d_call: TRBD2
j_call: TRBJ2-3
cdr3_aa: CASSLATSARPTDTQYF
cdr3_nt: TGTGCCAGCAGCTTAGCTACTAGCGCCAGACCCACAGATACGCAGTATTTT

clone_size: .
v_call: TRBV18
d_call: TRBD1
j_call: TRBJ1-4
cdr3_aa: CASSGQATNEKLFF
cdr3_nt: TGTGCCAGCAGCGGACAGGCAACTAATGAAAAACTGTTTTTT

clone_size: .
v_call: TRBV7-6
d_call: TRBD2
j_call: TRBJ2-1
cdr3_aa: CASSLGGTSGRGRGEQFF
cdr3_nt: TGTGCCAGCAGCTTAGGCGGGACTAGCGGCCGAGGGAGAGGTGAGCAGTTCTTC

clone_size: .
v_call: TRBV21-1
d_call: .
j_call: TRBJ2-3
cdr3_aa: CASSKDPLPTDTQYF
cdr3_nt: TGTGCCAGCAGCAAAGATCCCCTCCCCACAGATACGCAGTATTTT

clone_size: .
v_call: TRBV2
d_call: .
j_call: TRBJ2-2
cdr3_aa: CASSGTGFSTGELFF
cdr3_nt: TGTGCCAGCAGCGGCACAGGGTTCAGCACCGGGGAGCTGTTTTTT

clone_size: .
v_call: TRBV11-2
d_call: .
j_call: TRBJ2-7
cdr3_aa: CASSLAPSREQYF
cdr3_nt: TGTGCCAGCAGCTTAGCCCCCTCCCGCGAGCAGTACTTC

clone_size: .
v_call: TRBV7-8
d_call: .
j_call: TRBJ2-2
cdr3_aa: CASSLAGLLRGGELFF
cdr3_nt: TGTGCCAGCAGCTTAGCCGGTTTACTCAGAGGCGGGGAGCTGTTTTTT

clone_size: .
v_call: TRBV4-1
d_call: TRBD2
j_call: TRBJ2-3
cdr3_aa: CASSTKPLRGTSGGGGTDTQYF
cdr3_nt: TGCGCCAGCAGCACGAAACCACTACGTGGGACTAGCGGGGGGGGTGGCACAGATACGCAGTATTTT

clone_size: .
v_call: TRBV6-6
d_call: .
j_call: TRBJ2-7
cdr3_aa: CASSANGHKSGYEQYF
cdr3_nt: TGTGCCAGCAGCGCCAATGGACACAAAAGCGGGTACGAGCAGTACTTC

clone_size: .
v_call: TRBV6-6
d_call: .
j_call: TRBJ1-5
cdr3_aa: CASSYGPGNQPQHF
cdr3_nt: TGTGCCAGCAGTTACGGTCCAGGGAATCAGCCCCAGCATTTT

clone_size: once
v_call: TRBV5-1
d_call: .
j_call: TRBJ1-5
cdr3_aa: CASSLGPNQPQHF
cdr3_nt: TGCGCCAGCAGCTTGGGGCCGAATCAGCCCCAGCATTTT

clone_size: .
v_call: TRBV19
d_call: TRBD1
j_call: TRBJ2-7
cdr3_aa: CASSTPGQSTYEQYF
cdr3_nt: TGTGCCAGTAGTACTCCGGGACAGTCGACCTACGAGCAGTACTTC

clone_size: .
v_call: TRBV18
d_call: .
j_call: TRBJ2-5
cdr3_aa: CASSPQGQQETQYF
cdr3_nt: TGTGCCAGCTCACCTCAGGGGCAACAAGAGACCCAGTACTTC

clone_size: .
v_call: TRBV7-2
d_call: .
j_call: TRBJ2-3
cdr3_aa: CASSPLAIDTDTQYF
cdr3_nt: TGTGCCAGCAGCCCTCTTGCTATTGACACAGATACGCAGTATTTT

clone_size: .
v_call: TRBV6-5
d_call: .
j_call: TRBJ2-7
cdr3_aa: CASTEGGNDEQYF
cdr3_nt: TGTGCCAGCACGGAAGGGGGTAACGACGAGCAGTACTTC

clone_size: .
v_call: TRBV30
d_call: TRBD1
j_call: TRBJ2-3
cdr3_aa: CAWTPGQDAITDTQYF
cdr3_nt: TGTGCCTGGACCCCTGGACAGGACGCCATCACAGATACGCAGTATTTT

clone_size: .
v_call: TRBV6-5
d_call: TRBD1
j_call: TRBJ2-7
cdr3_aa: CASRRDRDSEQYF
cdr3_nt: TGTGCCAGCAGGCGGGACAGGGACTCCGAGCAGTACTTC

clone_size: .
v_call: TRBV13
d_call: TRBD2
j_call: TRBJ2-3
cdr3_aa: CASKASTAGTRRSDTQYF
cdr3_nt: TGTGCCAGCAAAGCTTCCACCGCCGGGACTAGAAGGTCAGATACGCAGTATTTT

clone_size: once
v_call: TRBV2
d_call: TRBD2
j_call: TRBJ2-3
cdr3_aa: CASSPGLAGDTQYF
cdr3_nt: TGTGCCAGCAGTCCGGGACTAGCGGGAGATACGCAGTATTTT

clone_size: .
v_call: TRBV2
d_call: .
j_call: TRBJ1-3
cdr3_aa: CASNRDKSSGNTIYF
cdr3_nt: TGTGCCAGCAACCGGGACAAGAGCTCTGGAAACACCATATATTTT

clone_size: .
v_call: TRBV30
d_call: .
j_call: TRBJ1-6
cdr3_aa: CAWSAQPDSPLHF
cdr3_nt: TGTGCCTGGAGCGCACAGCCAGATTCACCCCTCCACTTT

clone_size: few
v_call: TRBV30
d_call: TRBD1
j_call: TRBJ1-5
cdr3_aa: CAWSGQGSNQPQHF
cdr3_nt: TGTGCCTGGAGTGGACAGGGTAGCAATCAGCCCCAGCATTTT

clone_size: .
v_call: TRBV7-2
d_call: TRBD2
j_call: TRBJ2-7
cdr3_aa: CASSLAISGITFYEQYF
cdr3_nt: TGTGCCAGCAGCTTAGCCATTAGCGGGATCACTTTCTACGAGCAGTACTTC

clone_size: .
v_call: TRBV7-9
d_call: .
j_call: TRBJ2-3
cdr3_aa: CASSLPPPTDTQYF
cdr3_nt: TGTGCCAGCAGCCTACCCCCACCGACAGATACGCAGTATTTT

clone_size: .
v_call: TRBV7-9
d_call: TRBD1
j_call: TRBJ1-2
cdr3_aa: CASIPQGSYGYTF
cdr3_nt: TGTGCCAGCATCCCACAGGGGTCCTATGGCTACACCTTC

clone_size: .
v_call: TRBV29-1
d_call: TRBD1
j_call: TRBJ2-3
cdr3_aa: CSVVDRGTDTQYF
cdr3_nt: TGCAGCGTTGTAGACAGGGGCACAGATACGCAGTATTTT

clone_size: .
v_call: TRBV10-3
d_call: TRBD1
j_call: TRBJ2-1
cdr3_aa: CAISEKGQGAGNEQFF
cdr3_nt: TGTGCCATCAGTGAGAAGGGGCAGGGGGCTGGCAATGAGCAGTTCTTC

clone_size: .
v_call: TRBV18
d_call: .
j_call: TRBJ2-3
cdr3_aa: CASSPRDFSSTDTQYF
cdr3_nt: TGTGCCAGCTCACCCCGGGACTTTTCGAGCACAGATACGCAGTATTTT

clone_size: .
v_call: TRBV7-6
d_call: .
j_call: TRBJ1-5
cdr3_aa: CASSQGQNKPQHF
cdr3_nt: TGTGCCAGCAGCCAAGGACAGAACAAGCCCCAGCATTTT

clone_size: .
v_call: TRBV2
d_call: TRBD1
j_call: TRBJ1-5
cdr3_aa: CASSRDRGRNQPQHF
cdr3_nt: TGTGCCAGCAGCCGAGACAGGGGGCGAAATCAGCCCCAGCATTTT

clone_size: .
v_call: TRBV28
d_call: .
j_call: TRBJ1-1
cdr3_aa: CASLNSNTEAFF
cdr3_nt: TGTGCCAGCCTTAACTCCAACACTGAAGCTTTCTTT

clone_size: once
v_call: TRBV30
d_call: .
j_call: TRBJ1-1
cdr3_aa: CAWSASSLSTFF
cdr3_nt: TGTGCCTGGAGTGCGTCAAGTCTATCGACTTTCTTT

clone_size: .
v_call: TRBV7-7
d_call: .
j_call: TRBJ2-5
cdr3_aa: CASSADYQQETQYF
cdr3_nt: TGTGCCAGCAGCGCGGACTATCAACAAGAGACCCAGTACTTC

clone_size: .
v_call: TRBV6-2/TRBV6-3
d_call: TRBD2
j_call: TRBJ2-5
cdr3_aa: CASSRVPPSPGLGREETQYF
cdr3_nt: TGTGCCAGCAGCCGAGTACCCCCTTCTCCGGGCCTCGGGAGGGAAGAGACCCAGTACTTC

clone_size: .
v_call: TRBV28
d_call: .
j_call: TRBJ2-5
cdr3_aa: CASSFAVDVAEQETQYF
cdr3_nt: TGTGCCAGCAGTTTCGCGGTGGATGTAGCGGAACAAGAGACCCAGTACTTC

clone_size: .
v_call: TRBV29-1
d_call: TRBD1
j_call: TRBJ2-5
cdr3_aa: CSVVGSGTGGAGTQYF
cdr3_nt: TGCAGCGTTGTGGGGTCCGGGACAGGGGGCGCTGGGACCCAGTACTTC

clone_size: .
v_call: TRBV19
d_call: TRBD1
j_call: TRBJ2-5
cdr3_aa: CASSMGRGQETQYF
cdr3_nt: TGTGCCAGTAGTATGGGCAGGGGGCAAGAGACCCAGTACTTC

clone_size: .
v_call: TRBV12-3/TRBV12-4
d_call: .
j_call: TRBJ1-1
cdr3_aa: CASSLEPGDEAFF
cdr3_nt: TGTGCCAGCAGTTTGGAACCGGGAGATGAAGCTTTCTTT

clone_size: .
v_call: TRBV7-3
d_call: .
j_call: TRBJ1-3
cdr3_aa: CASSPTITQSGNTIYF
cdr3_nt: TGTGCCAGCAGCCCCACCATAACACAATCTGGAAACACCATATATTTT

clone_size: .
v_call: TRBV6-2/TRBV6-3
d_call: TRBD1
j_call: TRBJ1-1
cdr3_aa: CASSYTRTGGGTEAFF
cdr3_nt: TGTGCCAGCAGTTACACAAGGACAGGGGGCGGCACTGAAGCTTTCTTT

clone_size: .
v_call: TRBV6-5
d_call: .
j_call: TRBJ2-3
cdr3_aa: CASSYSEVDTQYF
cdr3_nt: TGTGCCAGCAGTTACTCGGAGGTCGACACGCAGTATTTT

clone_size: .
v_call: TRBV7-2
d_call: .
j_call: TRBJ2-5
cdr3_aa: CASSSLGGVETQYF
cdr3_nt: TGTGCCAGCAGCTCTCTCGGCGGGGTAGAGACCCAGTACTTC